This TCR beta chain was sequenced during a study of breast tumors, draining lymph nodes, adjacent tissues. MiXCR, run by TCRdb on the multiplex PCR reads, gives a single entry per CDR3 protein. The sample has fewer than 250,000 distinct CDR3 sequences, approximately 30% seen once; the top ten hold 1.2% to 1.5%. Findings and limits, study-wide: That most tumor T cells come from lymph nodes remained unproven. Tumor repertoires ranked between lymph nodes and nontumor tissue in diversity, with V and J gene preferences. Tumor and nontumor repertoires were significantly more similar in luminal-like than in basal-like breast cancer. Most tumor T cells seemingly derive from lymph node, then expand in tumor.

Samples came from axillary lymph nodes draining the breast cancer. V was clipped by 0 bases and J by 5 bases, with 16 bases between them. The germline V gene has CDR1 DFQATT and CDR2 SNEGSKA (reference sequence). The CDR3 has 15 residues. This clonotype was detected ten times or more. Its antigen is currently unknown. This rearrangement joins TRBV20-1 to TRBJ2-5, with D perhaps assigned TRBD1 or TRBD2 (5 bases each). The sequence came from a female donor with breast cancer. Some clones in this sample may be carry-over from other donors' samples. Sequenced sample: axillary lymph node tissue. The CDR3 DNA sequence: TGCAGTGCTAGAGACTACCGGGGCGGCTGGGAGACCCAGTACTTC. Residues: CSARDYRGGWETQYF.